These T cell receptor beta chains were read from a single sample in a study of blood T cells in healthy people across ages. Each CDR3 protein is one row after TCRdb ran MiXCR on the 5' RACE reads. This table holds hundreds of thousands of distinct CDR3 sequences, around 50% found once. Input material: blood. These receptors were collected from a man older than 75 in good health. Each CDR3 is given with its conserved first and last residue. The D gene is left open where the match is weak. The size of a clone is reported for some rows only, either as once, few or many, or as a class for expanded clones.

>TRBV28|NA|NA|TRBJ2-6
TGTGCCAGCAGTTTCCAGGGGATTACTGGGGCCAACGTCCTGACTTTC
CASSFQGITGANVLTF
>TRBV11-2|NA|few|TRBJ2-1
TGTGCCAGCAGCCAAGAATTGAGCTCCTACAATGAGCAGTTCTTC
CASSQELSSYNEQFF
>TRBV3-1|NA|NA|TRBJ2-5
TGTGCCAGCAGCCAAGGGGTTTTGCGAGAGACCCAGTACTTC
CASSQGVLRETQYF
>TRBV7-9|NA|once|TRBJ2-7
TGTGCCAGCAACCCGGACAGCCACGAGCAGTACTTC
CASNPDSHEQYF
>TRBV20-1|TRBD2|NA|TRBJ2-1
TGCAGTGCGAAGCCCCTAGCGGAATCCTACAATGAGCAGTTCTTC
CSAKPLAESYNEQFF
>TRBV7-2|NA|NA|TRBJ2-1
TGTGCCAGCAGCAATACGGCGGCGGGGTTCAATGAGCAGTTCTTC
CASSNTAAGFNEQFF
>TRBV27|NA|few|TRBJ2-6
TGTGCCAGCAGCCTTCGGGTGGGGCTGACTGGGGCCAACGTCCTGACTTTC
CASSLRVGLTGANVLTF
>TRBV12-3/TRBV12-4|TRBD2|NA|TRBJ2-3
TGTGCCAGCAGTTCCCCTAGCGGGGTGGACACAGATGTGCAGTATTTT
CASSSPSGVDTDVQYF
>TRBV29-1|TRBD2|many|TRBJ2-5
TGCAGCGTTGAAGTCGAACTAGCGGGAAACTCCCAAGAGACCCAGTACTTC
CSVEVELAGNSQETQYF
>TRBV6-2/TRBV6-3|NA|few|TRBJ2-5
TGTGCCAGCAGTTACGGCCTGGGCGGCGAGACCCAGTACTTC
CASSYGLGGETQYF
>TRBV20-1|NA|NA|TRBJ2-4
TGCAGTGCTAGGAGGGGCAGGGGACTAGCCAAAAACATTCAGTACTTC
CSARRGRGLAKNIQYF
>TRBV2|NA|few|TRBJ2-5
TGTGCCAGCAGTGAGTCTCACGGGTACCAAGAGACCCAGTACTTC
CASSESHGYQETQYF
>TRBV24-1|NA|NA|TRBJ2-1
TGTGCCACCAGTGGTTTTGGCGGGTATGAGCAGTTCTTC
CATSGFGGYEQFF
>TRBV9|TRBD2|NA|TRBJ2-3
TGTGCCAGCAGCGTCACCTGGACTAGCGGGAGGGAGGGCACAGATACGCAGTATTTT
CASSVTWTSGREGTDTQYF
>TRBV7-8|NA|NA|TRBJ1-1
TGTGCCAGCAGCTTAGAGGGGGGGCGCTTAGAAGCTTTCTTT
CASSLEGGRLEAFF
>TRBV20-1|NA|few|TRBJ1-2
TGCAGTGCTAGTTATGGCTACACCTTC
CSASYGYTF
>TRBV5-6|TRBD2|NA|TRBJ2-1
TGTGCCAGCAGCGTGACTAGCGAGTTCGTGCAGTTCTTC
CASSVTSEFVQFF
>TRBV29-1|NA|NA|TRBJ2-7
TGCAGCGTTGTGAGCGGACAGAACTCCTACGAGCAGTACTTC
CSVVSGQNSYEQYF
>TRBV10-3|NA|NA|TRBJ2-1
TGTGCCATCAGGGGCGGGAAGGGCTCCTACAATGAGCAGTTCTTC
CAIRGGKGSYNEQFF